These T cell receptor beta chains were read from a single sample in a study of blood T cell repertoires in COVID-19. Here immunoSEQ multiplex PCR was the method, and the copy in TCRdb shows in-frame clones only, minus some. The sample has approximately 170,000 clones; roughly 89% are singletons. Sequenced sample: peripheral blood. These receptors all stem from a man younger than 35 with active or convalescent COVID-19. CDR3s include the opening cysteine and the closing phenylalanine or tryptophan. The order of the fields is clone size, J gene, CDR3 length, V gene, D gene, CDR3 DNA, CDR3 protein. A D gene is named only where the DNA matches it firmly. Not all rows give a size; the values are once, few, many and, for expanded clones, a class.

size: -
J: TRBJ2-5
length: 16
V: TRBV5-1
D: -
DNA: TGCGCCAGCAGCTTGGCCGGTCGGCTGGAGGGAGAGACCCAGTACTTC
CDR3: CASSLAGRLEGETQYF

size: -
J: TRBJ1-2
length: 15
V: TRBV6-5
D: TRBD1
DNA: TGTGCCAGCAGTTACTCGCTTCTGACAGGGGGCGGCTACACCTTC
CDR3: CASSYSLLTGGGYTF

size: -
J: TRBJ2-7
length: 15
V: TRBV3-1/TRBV3-2
D: TRBD2
DNA: TGTGCCAGCAGCCAAGGGGGACTAGCGGGAGGCGAGCAGTACTTC
CDR3: CASSQGGLAGGEQYF

size: -
J: TRBJ2-5
length: 13
V: TRBV24-1
D: -
DNA: TGTGCCACCAGTGATTCGCCAGAAGAGACCCAGTACTTC
CDR3: CATSDSPEETQYF

size: few
J: TRBJ2-7
length: 16
V: TRBV5-6
D: -
DNA: TGTGCCAGCAGCTTGGGGAGTCGGAGGCCCATGGGGGAGCAGTACTTC
CDR3: CASSLGSRRPMGEQYF

size: -
J: TRBJ2-7
length: 18
V: TRBV15
D: -
DNA: TGTGCCACCAGCAGAGATCTCTCCGGCGGGAAGAAGAACTACGAGCAGTACTTC
CDR3: CATSRDLSGGKKNYEQYF

size: -
J: TRBJ2-7
length: 15
V: TRBV6-2/TRBV6-3
D: TRBD2
DNA: TGTGCCAGCAGTTACTCCCAGCGGGAAGACTACGAGCAGTACTTC
CDR3: CASSYSQREDYEQYF

size: -
J: TRBJ2-3
length: 14
V: TRBV11-3
D: TRBD2
DNA: TGTGCCAGCAGCTTCGGGACTAGCGGGCGGACGCAGTATTTT
CDR3: CASSFGTSGRTQYF

size: -
J: TRBJ1-2
length: 17
V: TRBV3-1/TRBV3-2
D: -
DNA: TGTGCCAGCAGCCATGATCCCCCTGACCTCAACGAGGAAGGCTACACCTTC
CDR3: CASSHDPPDLNEEGYTF

size: -
J: TRBJ1-6
length: 15
V: TRBV18
D: TRBD1
DNA: TGTGCCAGCTCACCGGGACAGGGGGAGTATTCACCCCTCCACTTT
CDR3: CASSPGQGEYSPLHF

size: -
J: TRBJ1-5
length: 15
V: TRBV15
D: -
DNA: TGTGCCACCAGCAGAGATCTGGGCGGGGGTCAGCCCCAGCATTTT
CDR3: CATSRDLGGGQPQHF

size: -
J: TRBJ1-2
length: 16
V: TRBV3-1/TRBV3-2
D: -
DNA: TGTGCCAGCAGCCAGCCGGGGGGGAACAGGGAAAATGGCTACACCTTC
CDR3: CASSQPGGNRENGYTF

size: -
J: TRBJ2-2
length: 14
V: TRBV24-1
D: TRBD1
DNA: TGTGCCACCAAAGGGACAGCGAACACCGGGGAGCTGTTTTTT
CDR3: CATKGTANTGELFF

size: -
J: TRBJ2-6
length: 18
V: TRBV7-2
D: -
DNA: TGTGCCAGCAGCTCGACGACAGGTACCCTCTCTGGGGCCAACGTCCTGACTTTC
CDR3: CASSSTTGTLSGANVLTF

size: -
J: TRBJ2-5
length: 16
V: TRBV4-3
D: TRBD2
DNA: TGCGCCAGCAGCCAAAGACTAGCGGGTGACCAAGAGACCCAGTACTTC
CDR3: CASSQRLAGDQETQYF

size: -
J: TRBJ2-1
length: 17
V: TRBV7-9
D: TRBD2
DNA: TGTGCCAGCAGCTTAGTGAGCCTTAGCGGGAGGGCCGATGAGCAGTTCTTC
CDR3: CASSLVSLSGRADEQFF

size: -
J: TRBJ2-5
length: 18
V: TRBV4-1
D: -
DNA: TGCGCCAGCAGCCGAAACACCGCCGGTCGGGGTAACCAAGAGACCCAGTACTTC
CDR3: CASSRNTAGRGNQETQYF

size: -
J: TRBJ2-2
length: 15
V: TRBV7-6
D: -
DNA: TGTGCCAGCAGCTTAGCGAGGGAGGACACCGGGGAGCTGTTTTTT
CDR3: CASSLAREDTGELFF

size: -
J: TRBJ1-5
length: 12
V: TRBV28
D: -
DNA: TGTGCCCTGGGCGGGGGCAATCAGCCCCAGCATTTT
CDR3: CALGGGNQPQHF

size: -
J: TRBJ2-1
length: 17
V: TRBV3-1/TRBV3-2
D: TRBD2
DNA: TGTGCCAGCAGCACTCGGACTAGCGGACTCTCCTACAATGAGCAGTTCTTC
CDR3: CASSTRTSGLSYNEQFF

size: few
J: TRBJ2-3
length: 15
V: TRBV6-5
D: TRBD1
DNA: TGTGCCAGCAGTTACGCGGACAGGGCCACAGATACGCAGTATTTT
CDR3: CASSYADRATDTQYF

size: -
J: TRBJ2-1
length: 12
V: TRBV27
D: -
DNA: TGTGCCAGCAAGGGTGTGGGGCTACCTCAGTTCTTC
CDR3: CASKGVGLPQFF

size: -
J: TRBJ2-3
length: 17
V: TRBV11-3
D: TRBD2
DNA: TGTGCCAGCAGCTTAGGGACTAGCGGGGCTAGCACAGATACGCAGTATTTT
CDR3: CASSLGTSGASTDTQYF

size: -
J: TRBJ1-1
length: 15
V: TRBV19
D: -
DNA: TGTGCCAGTAGTATAGACCAAATTGGGAGCACTGAAGCTTTCTTT
CDR3: CASSIDQIGSTEAFF

size: -
J: TRBJ2-3
length: 17
V: TRBV4-2
D: -
DNA: TGTGCCAGCAGCCAAGAATTTAGAGGCCCTCGCACAGATACGCAGTATTTT
CDR3: CASSQEFRGPRTDTQYF

size: -
J: TRBJ1-1
length: 15
V: TRBV7-9
D: TRBD1
DNA: TGTGCCAGCAGCGACAGGGGGCGTTATCTGGCTGAAGCTTTCTTT
CDR3: CASSDRGRYLAEAFF

size: -
J: TRBJ2-1
length: 13
V: TRBV28
D: -
DNA: TGTGCCAGCAGTTTTGGGGCAGGAAATGAGCAGTTCTTC
CDR3: CASSFGAGNEQFF

size: once
J: TRBJ1-1
length: 14
V: TRBV7-2
D: TRBD1
DNA: TGTGCCAGCAGCCTTCGACAGGGCCCCACTGAAGCTTTCTTT
CDR3: CASSLRQGPTEAFF

size: -
J: TRBJ2-7
length: 14
V: TRBV4-3
D: TRBD2
DNA: TGCGCCAGCAGCCGGAAGCGGGAGGGCTACGAGCAGTACTTC
CDR3: CASSRKREGYEQYF

size: few
J: TRBJ1-1
length: 14
V: TRBV6-5
D: -
DNA: TGTGCCAGCAGTTACGCGGGGGTGAACACTGAAGCTTTCTTT
CDR3: CASSYAGVNTEAFF

size: -
J: TRBJ1-1
length: 18
V: TRBV24-1
D: -
DNA: TGTGCCACCAGTGACTCCCGCTACCGAGGGTGCGTGAACACTGAAGCTTTCTTT
CDR3: CATSDSRYRGCVNTEAFF